One and the same sample provided the 32 T cell receptor beta chains below, sequenced in a study of blood T cell repertoires in COVID-19. Using immunoSEQ multiplex PCR, the repertoire was profiled, and TCRdb retains in-frame clones only, with some absent. The data hold about 130,000 clones, with around nine tenths observed a single time. The sample comprised peripheral blood. The receptors stem from a man aged 45-60 years with active COVID-19.

V and J are TRBV7-6 and TRBJ1-5; 9 bases are a match to TRBD1. The J segment lost 2 bases and the V segment lost 5 bases, leaving 7 bases of the junction unmatched. The CDR3 loop spans 16 amino acids. The germline V gene has CDR1 SGHVS and CDR2 FNYEAQ. The DNA for the CDR3 is TGTGCCAGCAGCCCAACAGGGGGCGCGGGCAATCAGCCCCAGCATTTT. It encodes CASSPTGGAGNQPQHF. Full variable domain (missing parts from reference TRBV7-6 and TRBJ1-5): GAGVSQSPRYKVTKRGQDVALRCDPISGHVSLYWYRQALGQGPEFLTYFNYEAQQDKSGLPNDRFSAERPEGSISTLTIQRTEQRDSAMYRCASSPTGGAGNQPQHFGDGTRLSIL.

The J gene is TRBJ1-1, the V gene TRBV19; no clear D. V was shortened by 6 bases and J by 4 bases, with 12 bases between the two germline ends. Germline loops: CDR1 LNHDA, CDR2 SQIVND (reference sequence). The CDR3 extends over 13 amino acids. CDR3 sequence reads: CASRPTDLTEAFF. Here the CDR3 DNA reads TGTGCCAGTAGGCCTACAGACCTCACTGAAGCTTTCTTT.

This clone showed up just once. The chain employs TRBV5-1 and TRBJ1-2, with no clear D. The length of the CDR3 is 12 residues. V was cut by 0 bases and J by 8 bases, with 8 bases left in between. Germline CDR1 is SGHRS and CDR2 is YFSETQ. The CDR3 loop is CASSLDRGGYTF. The CDR3 nucleotides read TGCGCCAGCAGCTTGGACCGAGGAGGCTACACCTTC.

The chain is built from TRBV6-5 and TRBJ2-1; 7 nucleotides agree with TRBD1. Trimming took 2 bases from V and 6 from J; bases not matched to a gene: 10. This CDR3 region has 16 residues. Germline values: CDR1 MNHEY, CDR2 SVGAGI. The CDR3 protein is CASSYNLGQNSNEQFF. The CDR3 nucleotides read TGTGCCAGCAGTTACAACCTGGGACAGAATAGCAATGAGCAGTTCTTC.

This clone appeared a few times. This chain connects TRBV5-4 to TRBJ2-5; tentative D call: TRBD1 (6 bases). V was trimmed by 4 bases and J by 3 bases, leaving 13 bases between them. CDR1 is SGHNT and CDR2 is YYREEE in the germline V gene (reference sequence). The CDR3 has 14 amino acids. As DNA, the CDR3 is TGTGCCAGCAGCCGTGGGGGCGGAAAAGAGACCCAGTACTTC. Protein sequence: CASSRGGGKETQYF.

V is TRBV7-2 and J is TRBJ1-2; 7 positions match TRBD1. The CDR3 has 14 amino acids. The V segment lost 5 bases and the J segment 3 bases; nucleotides outside the gene matches: 6. CDR1 SGHTA and CDR2 FQGNSA come from the germline V gene. The CDR3 sequence: CASSLRTGHYGYTF. In nucleotides, the CDR3 is TGTGCCAGCAGCCTCCGGACAGGCCACTATGGCTACACCTTC.

The CDR3 nucleotides read TGTGCCACCAGTGACCCGGCCGAGACAGGGGGCAATGAGCAGTTCTTC. Protein product: CATSDPAETGGNEQFF. The chain is built from TRBV24-1 and TRBJ2-1, with TRBD1 matching 9 bases. The CDR3 covers 16 residues. J gave up 6 bases and V 4 bases, and 9 bases lay outside the gene matches. Germline V CDR1 and CDR2: KGHDR, SFDVKD.

A few counts support this clone. This sequence joins TRBV15 and TRBJ2-1; D is possibly TRBD1 (6 bases). V was trimmed by 0 bases and J by 8 bases, leaving 11 bases between them. This CDR3 contains 14 residues. Per germline, CDR1 LNHNV and CDR2 YYDKDF (reference sequence). CDR3 protein: CATSRDRGGYEQFF. The CDR3 bases are TGTGCCACCAGCAGAGATCGAGGGGGATATGAGCAGTTCTTC.

This sequence joins TRBV20-1 and TRBJ2-7; TRBD1 aligns across 8 bases. Germline V gene sequence: CDR1 DFQATT, CDR2 SNEGSKA (reference sequence). Trimming removed 5 bases from V and 9 bases from J; junction bases left unmatched: 6. The CDR3 runs 11 residues. The CDR3 protein is CSAGDRIGQYF. The CDR3 DNA reads TGCAGTGCTGGGGACAGGATCGGGCAGTACTTC.

The J gene is TRBJ1-5, the V gene TRBV7-8; D remains unclear. The CDR3 length is 14 residues. Germline V gene sequence: CDR1 SGHVS, CDR2 FQNEAQ. The ends were cut back, 2 bases at V and 1 base at J, with 6 bases in the middle. CDR3: CASSLLLSNQPQHF. CDR3 DNA sequence: TGTGCCAGCAGCTTATTACTGAGCAATCAGCCCCAGCATTTT. The whole variable domain, remainder taken from reference TRBV7-8 and TRBJ1-5, is GAGVSQSPRYKVAKRGQDVALRCDPISGHVSLFWYQQALGQGPEFLTYFQNEAQLDKSGLPSDRFFAERPEGSVSTLKIQRTQQEDSAVYLCASSLLLSNQPQHFGDGTRLSIL.

This clone came up a few times. V and J are TRBV27 and TRBJ2-3; 10 positions agree with TRBD2. Germline trimming cut 5 bases from V and 8 bases from J; bases unmatched to any gene: 13. This CDR3 region has 16 residues. CDR1 and CDR2 from the germline V gene are MNHEY and SMNVEV (reference sequence). In DNA, the CDR3 is TGTGCCAGCAGTCCGGGACTAGCGTGGGGCACGGGTACGCAGTATTTT. Translated: CASSPGLAWGTGTQYF.

The chain couples TRBV30 to TRBJ2-2, with D unresolved. Germline V CDR1 and CDR2: GTSNPN, SVGIG (reference sequence). V shed 2 bases and J shed 4 bases, with 14 bases lying between them. The CDR3 extends over 15 amino acids. CDR3 sequence (DNA): TGTGCCTGGAGTAGAATAGCAGTGGGCACCGGGGAGCTGTTTTTT. Translated, it gives CAWSRIAVGTGELFF.

This chain joins TRBV19 and TRBJ2-4; the D gene is possibly TRBD1 (6 bases). Trimming removed 0 bases from V and 8 bases from J, with 17 bases in between. Germline V lookup: CDR1 LNHDA, CDR2 SQIVND (reference sequence). This CDR3 comprises 16 residues. CDR3 loop: CASSIDPQGPRDIQYF. DNA for the CDR3: TGTGCCAGTAGTATAGATCCCCAGGGGCCCAGGGACATTCAGTACTTC.

The gene calls are TRBV11-3 and TRBJ2-3; TRBD2 agrees at 11 bases. CDR3 size: 15 residues. With V trimmed by 5 bases and J by 3 bases, 4 bases remained unmatched. Per the germline V gene, CDR1 is SGHNT and CDR2 is YENEEA. The CDR3 sequence is CASSPWTSGTDTQYF. CDR3 coding DNA: TGTGCCAGCAGCCCATGGACTAGCGGGACAGATACGCAGTATTTT.

The chain joins TRBV5-5 to TRBJ2-7; 8 bases fit TRBD2. V lost 10 bases, J lost 2 bases, and 14 bases stayed unmatched. The germline CDR1 and CDR2 sequences are SGHKS and YYEKEE (reference sequence). This CDR3 spans 15 amino acids. The DNA for the CDR3 is TGTGCCTCCTCCCTAGCGGGTACTTCGGCCTACGAGCAGTACGTC. It codes for CASSLAGTSAYEQYV.

This clone was recorded once. The DNA of the CDR3 is TGTGCCAGCAGCCCACTGGGGACAGTTAATCAGCCCCAGCATTTT. Translation gives CASSPLGTVNQPQHF. This chain uses TRBV5-5 with TRBJ1-5; 7 bases are a match to TRBD1. Germline CDR1 reads SGHKS; CDR2 reads YYEKEE (reference sequence). V gave up 4 bases and J gave up 4 bases; unmatched junction bases: 8. CDR3 length equals 15 residues.

V gene TRBV29-1 combines with J gene TRBJ1-1, with no clear D. Per the germline V gene, CDR1 is SQVTM and CDR2 is ANQGSEA. V was clipped by 3 bases and J by 0 bases, with 8 bases between them. The CDR3 sequence is 13 residues long. This chain's CDR3 is CSVDRFLNTEAFF. The CDR3 nucleotides are TGCAGCGTTGACAGATTTTTGAACACTGAAGCTTTCTTT.

This rearrangement joins TRBV2 to TRBJ1-1, with D uncertain. Per the germline V gene, CDR1 is SNHLY and CDR2 is FYNNEI. The CDR3 loop spans 13 amino acids. V shed 0 bases and J shed 5 bases, with 7 bases lying between them. The CDR3 DNA sequence: TGTGCCAGCAGTGAAGCCTCAGGAACTGAAGCTTTCTTT. Its translation is CASSEASGTEAFF.

The chain carries TRBV6-5 and TRBJ2-5, with TRBD1 identical over 7 bases. The CDR3 is 13 residues long. The V segment lost 6 bases and the J segment 2 bases; nucleotides outside the gene matches: 3. Germline-derived CDR1 and CDR2 are MNHEY and SVGAGI. The CDR3 reads CASRRQGQETQYF. CDR3 DNA: TGTGCCAGCAGGCGACAGGGACAAGAGACCCAGTACTTC.

CDR3 bases: TGTGCCATCAGGGACAACAGCTCTGGAAACACCATATATTTT. It is translated as CAIRDNSSGNTIYF. J is TRBJ1-3 and V is TRBV10-3, with D perhaps matching TRBD1 (5 bases). V was pared by 6 bases and J by 0 bases, with 9 bases between. CDR1 ENHRY and CDR2 SYGVKD come from the germline V gene. The CDR3 has 14 amino acids.

This sequence joins TRBV19 and TRBJ1-6; the D gene is possibly TRBD1 (5 bases). V lost 6 bases, J lost 2 bases, and 5 bases lay in between. This CDR3 has 13 amino acids. Germline CDR1 is LNHDA and CDR2 is SQIVND (reference sequence). The CDR3 loop reads CASRDTYNSPLHF. The CDR3 DNA sequence: TGTGCCAGTAGGGACACCTATAATTCACCCCTCCACTTT.

This rearrangement joins TRBV19 to TRBJ1-2; 11 bases match TRBD1. J gave up 7 bases and V 5 bases, and 6 bases lay outside the gene matches. The CDR3 runs to 14 residues. Germline CDR1 LNHDA, CDR2 SQIVND (reference sequence). CDR3 sequence reads: CASSPGQGAGGYTF. The CDR3 DNA sequence: TGTGCCAGTAGTCCCGGACAGGGGGCGGGTGGCTACACCTTC. Using reference TRBV19 and TRBJ1-2 for the parts outside the CDR3, the full variable domain is DGGITQSPKYLFRKEGQNVTLSCEQNLNHDAMYWYRQDPGQGLRLIYYSQIVNDFQKGDIAEGYSVSREKKESFPLTVTSAQKNPTAFYLCASSPGQGAGGYTFGSGTRLTVV.

This rearrangement joins TRBV19 to TRBJ2-1, with 8 nucleotides matching TRBD1. With V trimmed by 7 bases and J by 2 bases, 10 bases remained unmatched. The CDR3 consists of 16 residues. Per germline, CDR1 LNHDA and CDR2 SQIVND (reference sequence). CDR3 protein: CASTKLGQGPYNEQFF. The CDR3 DNA reads as TGTGCCAGTACAAAACTCGGACAGGGTCCCTACAATGAGCAGTTCTTC.

CDR3 DNA sequence: TGTGCCACGCAAGGGACTAGCCACACCGGGGAGCTGTTTTTT. It encodes CATQGTSHTGELFF. The chain is built from TRBV24-1 and TRBJ2-2; TRBD2 matches at 9 bases. The CDR3 loop spans 14 amino acids. V lost 10 bases to trimming and J lost 3 bases; unmatched junction nucleotides: 5. CDR1 is KGHDR and CDR2 is SFDVKD in the germline V gene.

In DNA form, the CDR3 reads TGTGCCAGCAGCTGGGCGGGAGAGACCCAGTACTTC. It specifies CASSWAGETQYF. J is TRBJ2-5 and V is TRBV5-6; tentative D call: TRBD2 (5 bases). The CDR3 is 12 residues long. The V gene's germline CDR1 is SGHDT and CDR2 YYEEEE. V lost 3 bases and J lost 4, with 7 bases in between.

This chain links TRBV2 with TRBJ2-5; a possible D gene is TRBD1 (6 bases). The V gene's germline CDR1 is SNHLY and CDR2 FYNNEI. This CDR3 comprises 14 residues. V lost 4 bases, J lost 5 bases, and 14 bases lay in between. CDR3 amino acids: CASSAPGADETQYF. The CDR3, as DNA: TGTGCCAGCAGTGCGCCAGGGGCTGATGAGACCCAGTACTTC.

V and J are TRBV27 and TRBJ1-2; TRBD1 might be the D (5 bases). The V end was cut by 5 bases, the J end by 3 bases, with 19 bases between. Germline V lookup: CDR1 MNHEY, CDR2 SMNVEV (reference sequence). The CDR3 extends over 16 amino acids. The CDR3 sequence: CASSPFGGYRHYGYTF. As DNA, the CDR3 is TGTGCCAGCAGTCCCTTTGGGGGGTATAGGCACTATGGCTACACCTTC.

The V call is TRBV4-2, the J call TRBJ1-4; maybe TRBD1 (5 bases). The V end lost 0 bases, the J end lost 6 bases, and 17 bases lay between the germline ends. Germline values: CDR1 LGHNA, CDR2 YNFKEQ. There are 17 residues in the CDR3. The CDR3 here is CASSQEGGGVLDEKLFF. The CDR3 DNA sequence: TGTGCCAGCAGCCAAGAGGGGGGGGGAGTGTTGGATGAAAAACTGTTTTTT.

The chain has TRBV7-6 and TRBJ2-3, with 7 positions matching TRBD2. This CDR3 contains 16 residues. Unmatched junction bases numbered 5, after V lost 1 base and J lost 1 base. Germline assignment: CDR1 SGHVS and CDR2 FNYEAQ. The CDR3 reads CASSLEASGRTDTQYF. CDR3 nucleotides: TGTGCCAGCAGCTTAGAGGCTAGCGGTCGCACAGATACGCAGTATTTT.

This clone showed up just once. V and J are TRBV18 and TRBJ1-1; maybe TRBD1 (5 bases). CDR3 length: 13 amino acids. Trimming left V 1 base short and J 6 bases short, with 9 bases between. The germline V gene encodes CDR1 KGHSH and CDR2 LQKENI. The DNA of the CDR3 is TGTGCCAGCTCACCACAGGGGCAATCTGAAGCTTTCTTT. Amino acid sequence: CASSPQGQSEAFF.

The V gene is TRBV14, the J gene TRBJ2-7; D is ambiguous. The CDR3 is made up of 13 amino acids. Germline V CDR1 and CDR2: SGHDN, FVKESK. Trimming stripped 1 base from V and 3 bases from J, with 7 bases between. The CDR3 DNA reads TGTGCCAGCAGCCAAGTGCCACACTACGAGCAGTACGTC. Translated: CASSQVPHYEQYV.

The genes are TRBV2 and TRBJ1-3, with D possibly being TRBD1 (5 bases). The germline V gene encodes CDR1 SNHLY and CDR2 FYNNEI. The CDR3 has 15 residues. V was clipped by 2 bases and J by 4 bases, with 12 bases between them. The CDR3 nucleotides read TGTGCCAGCAGTGAATTCAGGGTATCAGGAAACACCATATATTTT. Amino acid sequence: CASSEFRVSGNTIYF.